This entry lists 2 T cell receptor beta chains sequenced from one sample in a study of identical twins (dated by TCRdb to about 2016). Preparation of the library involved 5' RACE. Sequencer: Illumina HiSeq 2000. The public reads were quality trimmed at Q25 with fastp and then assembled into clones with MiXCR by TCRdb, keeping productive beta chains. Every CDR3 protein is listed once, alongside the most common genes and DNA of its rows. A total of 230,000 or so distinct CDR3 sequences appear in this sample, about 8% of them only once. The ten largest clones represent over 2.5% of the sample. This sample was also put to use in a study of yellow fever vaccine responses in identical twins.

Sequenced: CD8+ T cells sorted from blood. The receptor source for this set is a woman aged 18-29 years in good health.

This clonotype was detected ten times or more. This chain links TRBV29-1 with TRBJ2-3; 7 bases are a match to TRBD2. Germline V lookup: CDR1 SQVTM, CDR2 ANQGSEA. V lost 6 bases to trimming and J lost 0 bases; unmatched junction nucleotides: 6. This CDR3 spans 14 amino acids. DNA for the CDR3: TGCAGCGTACTCCTAGCGGATAGCACAGATACGCAGTATTTT. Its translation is CSVLLADSTDTQYF.

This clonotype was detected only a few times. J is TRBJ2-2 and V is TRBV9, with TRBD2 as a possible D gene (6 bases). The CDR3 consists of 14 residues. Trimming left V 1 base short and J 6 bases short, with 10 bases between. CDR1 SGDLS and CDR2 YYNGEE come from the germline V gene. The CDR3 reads CASSVQGGAGELFF. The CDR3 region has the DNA TGTGCCAGCAGCGTACAGGGAGGCGCCGGGGAGCTGTTTTTT.